The 18 T cell receptor beta chains reported below all come from one sample, sequenced in a study of cytomegalovirus exposure and HLA in healthy donors. PCR was performed using 60 Vbeta and 13 Jbeta primers. TCRdb's copy holds only in-frame clones and misses some; the assay was immunoSEQ multiplex PCR. The table records 150,000 to 200,000 clones, roughly 80% of them present only once. The sample was PBMCs. These receptors were taken from a woman younger than 30 in good health and CMV-seronegative.

This clone was seen only once. The chain couples TRBV28 to TRBJ1-1, with D possibly being TRBD1 (6 bases). With 7 bases removed from V and 7 bases from J, the gap between germline ends came to 22 bases. The CDR3 has 15 amino acids. CDR1 and CDR2 (germline): MDHEN, SYDVKM. The CDR3 DNA follows: TGTGCCAGCACCAATGGGGGGGGGCTGGCAGGTGAAGCTTTCTTT. Protein product: CASTNGGGLAGEAFF.

V gene TRBV6-6 combines with J gene TRBJ2-1, with 7 bases that match TRBD2. Germline loops: CDR1 MNHNY, CDR2 SVGAGI (reference sequence). The ends lost 6 bases at V and 7 bases at J; junction bases unmatched: 15. This CDR3 region has 16 residues. The DNA of the CDR3 is TGTGCCAGCAGCACAAGACAGTCACCCGGGGGGAATGAGCAGTTCTTC. It yields the protein CASSTRQSPGGNEQFF.

The chain carries TRBV28 and TRBJ1-4, with a weak D call TRBD1 (5 bases). V lost 5 bases and J 5 bases, leaving 21 bases between the germline ends. CDR1 MDHEN and CDR2 SYDVKM come from the germline V gene. CDR3 length equals 17 residues. The DNA for the CDR3 is TGTGCCAGCAGTCGCTACAGGCAGAAGGGCTCGAATGAAAAACTGTTTTTT. Protein sequence: CASSRYRQKGSNEKLFF.

The chain uses TRBV4-2 and TRBJ2-7, with TRBD2 as a possible D gene (6 bases). Trimming pared 0 bases from V and 4 bases from J, leaving 13 bases between. CDR3 size: 15 residues. Germline CDR1 is LGHNA and CDR2 is YNFKEQ. CDR3 coding DNA: TGTGCCAGCAGCCAAGATTTGGGCGGGAAGTACGAGCAGTACTTC. It translates to CASSQDLGGKYEQYF.

The sample holds a few counts of this clone. The chain joins TRBV2 to TRBJ1-5; the D gene is possibly TRBD1 (6 bases). The CDR3 contains 15 residues. Germline CDR1 SNHLY, CDR2 FYNNEI. With 4 bases removed from V and 4 bases from J, the gap between germline ends came to 14 bases. The CDR3 bases are TGTGCCAGCAGTGGGGCTACAGGGAGAAATCAGCCCCAGCATTTT. It translates to CASSGATGRNQPQHF. The entire variable domain, with the rest obtained from reference TRBV2 and TRBJ1-5, is as follows: EPEVTQTPSHQVTQMGQEVILRCVPISNHLYFYWYRQILGQKVEFLVSFYNNEISEKSEIFDDQFSVERPDGSNFTLKIRSTKLEDSAMYFCASSGATGRNQPQHFGDGTRLSIL.

V gene TRBV7-9 combines with J gene TRBJ2-3; 10 bases agree with TRBD1. The CDR3 totals 15 residues. V shed 5 bases, J shed 5 bases, and the junction held 7 bases outside the gene matches. Germline CDR1 reads SEHNR; CDR2 reads FQNEAQ (reference sequence). CDR3 sequence: CASSPRQGALDTQYF. DNA of the CDR3: TGTGCCAGCAGCCCACGACAGGGGGCCTTAGATACGCAGTATTTT.

This clone is a singleton in its sample. This chain joins TRBV11-2 and TRBJ2-6; D is undetermined. The CDR3 runs to 16 residues. Between the trimmed V and J ends, which lost 4 bases and 0 bases, there was a span of 10 bases. Germline V gene lookup returns CDR1 SGHAT and CDR2 FQNNGV. CDR3 DNA: TGTGCCAGCAGCTACAGACCGACCTCTGGGGCCAACGTCCTGACTTTC. Amino acid sequence: CASSYRPTSGANVLTF.

The chain uses TRBV4-1 and TRBJ1-5, with D unclear. Trimming stripped 4 bases from V and 1 base from J, with 14 bases between. CDR3 length equals 16 residues. Germline lookup yields CDR1 MGHRA and CDR2 YSYEKL. The CDR3 DNA reads TGCGCCAGCAGCCCGGAGGCGTTTTACAGCAATCAGCCCCAGCATTTT. This gives the protein CASSPEAFYSNQPQHF.

The rearrangement joins TRBV5-4 to TRBJ2-7; 12 nucleotides match TRBD2. The CDR3 is 18 amino acids. The J segment lost 2 bases and the V segment lost 0 bases, leaving 9 bases of the junction unmatched. Germline CDR1 and CDR2: SGHNT and YYREEE (reference sequence). CDR3 loop: CASSLGWSLAGGTYEQYF. DNA for the CDR3: TGTGCCAGCAGCTTGGGTTGGTCGCTAGCGGGAGGGACCTACGAGCAGTACTTC.

The sample holds a few counts of this clone. This chain uses TRBV7-9 with TRBJ1-2; D not certain. V was shortened by 5 bases and J by 4 bases, with 14 bases between the two germline ends. CDR1 and CDR2 from the germline V gene are SEHNR and FQNEAQ (reference sequence). The CDR3 contains 14 residues. The CDR3 region is CASSNPREAYGYTF. The DNA of the CDR3 is TGTGCCAGCAGCAACCCGAGGGAGGCCTATGGCTACACCTTC.

This rearrangement joins TRBV10-3 to TRBJ2-7; TRBD2 aligns across 15 bases. The length of the CDR3 is 19 residues. Germline CDR1 ENHRY, CDR2 SYGVKD. V lost 2 bases and J lost 5; bases outside the gene matches: 13. This CDR3 is CAISEAPGTSGRWSDEQYF. In DNA form, the CDR3 reads TGTGCCATCAGTGAGGCGCCTGGGACTAGCGGGAGGTGGTCGGACGAGCAGTACTTC.

This rearrangement joins TRBV6-4 to TRBJ1-2, with 7 bases that match TRBD1. The CDR3 sequence is 16 residues long. J was trimmed by 3 bases and V by 4 bases; bases with no gene match: 11. The germline V gene has CDR1 MRHNA and CDR2 SNTAGT. CDR3 loop: CASSASAGGSYYGYTF. The CDR3 DNA sequence: TGTGCCAGCAGTGCCTCAGCAGGGGGGTCTTACTATGGCTACACCTTC.

The chain couples TRBV5-6 to TRBJ2-7, with 8 nucleotides matching TRBD2. J lost 2 bases, V lost 5 bases, and 9 bases had no gene match. This CDR3 region has 15 residues. Germline CDR1 SGHDT, CDR2 YYEEEE. Here the CDR3 reads CASSETSGSAYEQYF. In nucleotides, the CDR3 is TGTGCCAGCAGTGAAACTAGCGGAAGCGCCTACGAGCAGTACTTC.

The genes are TRBV7-2 and TRBJ1-5, with TRBD1 identical over 7 bases. The V gene's germline CDR1 is SGHTA and CDR2 FQGNSA. There are 15 residues in the CDR3. J was trimmed by 0 bases and V by 8 bases; bases with no gene match: 7. The CDR3 is CASSQGTDSNQPQHF. CDR3 nucleotides: TGTGCCAGCTCACAGGGGACGGATAGCAATCAGCCCCAGCATTTT.

This clone was found once. The junction departs from germline at one end; a sequencing error may be responsible. This chain connects TRBV7-9 to TRBJ1-2, with D tentatively TRBD1 (6 bases). The CDR3 has 14 amino acids. CDR1 and CDR2 (germline): SEHNR, FQNEAQ (reference sequence). CDR3 DNA: TGTTCCAGCAGCTTAGTCCAGGGGAACTATGGCTACACCTTC. Translated, it gives CSSSLVQGNYGYTF.

This chain connects TRBV9 to TRBJ1-2; 8 bases are shared with TRBD1. V lost 3 bases, J lost 4 bases, and 5 bases stayed unmatched. The CDR3 contains 14 residues. The germline V gene has CDR1 SGDLS and CDR2 YYNGEE. The CDR3 nucleotides read TGTGCCAGCAGCGCGCAGGGGGCATCCTATGGCTACACCTTC. Translating it yields CASSAQGASYGYTF.

The chain has TRBV7-9 and TRBJ2-1, with D tentatively TRBD1 (5 bases). Trimming removed 3 bases from V and 7 bases from J, with 25 bases in between. The CDR3 sequence is 18 residues long. The germline V gene encodes CDR1 SEHNR and CDR2 FQNEAQ (reference sequence). CDR3 sequence (DNA): TGTGCCAGCAGCTTTATTAGTAAGAGCATGGGGCGCCGGAATGAGCAGTTCTTC. The encoded protein is CASSFISKSMGRRNEQFF. The variable domain in full, with the rest retrieved from reference TRBV7-9 and TRBJ2-1, is DTGVSQNPRHKITKRGQNVTFRCDPISEHNRLYWYRQTLGQGPEFLTYFQNEAQLEKSRLLSDRFSAERPKGSFSTLEIQRTEQGDSAMYLCASSFISKSMGRRNEQFFGPGTRLTVL.

The chain employs TRBV21-1 and TRBJ2-3; the table's D call, TRBD2, has no DNA check behind it. TRBV21-1 is assigned pseudogene status. The CDR3 spans 15 residues. CDR3 in DNA: TGTGCCAGTGAGCGCCGGGGGACTAGCACAGATACGCAGTATTTT. Translating it yields CASERRGTSTDTQYF.